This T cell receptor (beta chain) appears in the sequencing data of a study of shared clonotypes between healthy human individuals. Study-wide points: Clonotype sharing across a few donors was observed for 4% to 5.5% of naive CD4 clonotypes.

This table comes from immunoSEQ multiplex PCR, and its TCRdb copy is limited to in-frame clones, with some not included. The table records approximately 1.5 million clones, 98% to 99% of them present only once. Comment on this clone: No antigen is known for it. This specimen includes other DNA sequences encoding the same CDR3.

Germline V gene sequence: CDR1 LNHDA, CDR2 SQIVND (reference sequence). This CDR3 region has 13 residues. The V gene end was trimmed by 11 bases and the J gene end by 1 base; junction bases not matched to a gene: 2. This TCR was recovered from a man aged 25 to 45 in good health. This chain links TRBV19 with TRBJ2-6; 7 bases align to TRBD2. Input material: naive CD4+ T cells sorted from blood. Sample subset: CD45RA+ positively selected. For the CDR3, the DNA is TGTGCCGGGCGGGGGTCTGGGGCCAACGTCCTGACTTTC. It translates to CAGRGSGANVLTF.